Following are 12 T cell receptor beta chains from one sample sequenced in a study of cytomegalovirus exposure and HLA in healthy donors. Vbeta (60) and Jbeta (13) primers were used in the PCR. Assay: immunoSEQ multiplex PCR; the TCRdb copy retains only in-frame clones and omits some. The table records under 70,000 clones, around four fifths of them present only once. Source material: PBMCs. All receptors come from a male donor in good health and CMV-seropositive.

The chain is built from TRBV5-8 and TRBJ2-3; perhaps TRBD2 as D (5 bases). From germline, CDR1 is SGHTS and CDR2 YDEGEE. This CDR3 spans 14 amino acids. V was cut by 0 bases and J by 4 bases, with 9 bases left in between. The DNA of the CDR3 is TGTGCCAGCAGCTTGGCCCTGGAGGCAGATACGCAGTATTTT. Translating gives CASSLALEADTQYF.

The CDR3 reads CASSLGQGVFTSYNSPLHF. The DNA for the CDR3 is TGTGCCAGCAGCTTGGGGCAGGGGGTTTTTACTTCCTATAATTCACCCCTCCACTTT. The chain is built from TRBV5-4 and TRBJ1-6, with 7 positions matching TRBD1. V lost 0 bases and J lost 1; bases outside the gene matches: 10. The germline CDR1 and CDR2 sequences are SGHNT and YYREEE (reference sequence). The CDR3 runs 19 residues.

The chain couples TRBV1 to TRBJ2-7; the DNA was not used to check the table's D call, TRBD2. TRBV1 is reported as a pseudogene. The CDR3 contains 16 residues. CDR3 bases: TGCACCAGCAGCCACCGTAAGACTAGCGGGGCCTACGAGCAGTACTTC. This translates into CTSSHRKTSGAYEQYF.

The rearrangement links TRBV27 to TRBJ1-6; the match to TRBD1 covers 10 bases. Germline loops: CDR1 MNHEY, CDR2 SMNVEV (reference sequence). This CDR3 contains 15 residues. Unmatched junction bases numbered 8, after V lost 6 bases and J lost 9 bases. The CDR3 sequence is CASRKAGQGVSPLHF. The DNA of the CDR3 is TGTGCCAGCAGGAAAGCAGGACAGGGGGTTTCACCCCTCCACTTT.

V gene TRBV7-8 combines with J gene TRBJ1-5; TRBD1 matches at 7 bases. This CDR3 contains 15 residues. V lost 5 bases, J lost 0 bases, and 4 bases stayed unmatched. The germline gives CDR1 SGHVS, CDR2 FQNEAQ. This CDR3 is CASSPGQYSNQPQHF. The CDR3 region has the DNA TGTGCCAGCAGCCCGGGACAGTATAGCAATCAGCCCCAGCATTTT.

V is TRBV19 and J is TRBJ1-5; D unclear. The V gene lost 1 base and the J gene lost 0 bases, with 13 bases spanning the gap. This CDR3 is built from 17 residues. The V gene's germline CDR1 is LNHDA and CDR2 SQIVND (reference sequence). CDR3 amino acids: CASSIVRGSDSNQPQHF. The CDR3, as DNA: TGTGCCAGTAGTATAGTGAGAGGATCCGATAGCAATCAGCCCCAGCATTTT.

This clone was seen a few times. The chain joins TRBV10-3 to TRBJ1-2; D perhaps matches TRBD1 (5 bases). CDR3 length: 13 residues. V lost 3 bases, J lost 7 bases, and 12 bases lay in between. The germline V gene has CDR1 ENHRY and CDR2 SYGVKD. CDR3 sequence: CAISEISGGGYTF. The CDR3 DNA reads as TGTGCCATCAGTGAAATTTCGGGGGGTGGCTACACCTTC.

This clone has only one observation. The CDR3 DNA is TGTGCCAGCAGGCGCGGGACAGGATTTCAAGAGACCCAGTACTTC. This encodes CASRRGTGFQETQYF. The V and J genes are TRBV28 and TRBJ2-5, with 8 bases matching TRBD1. This CDR3 has 15 amino acids. Germline V CDR1 and CDR2: MDHEN, SYDVKM. After removal of 6 bases from V and 2 bases from J, the junction contained 8 bases not matched to a gene.

The chain uses TRBV9 and TRBJ2-1, with D possibly TRBD2 on 5 matching bases. The CDR3 has 14 amino acids. V shed 4 bases and J shed 7 bases, with 15 bases lying between them. Germline V CDR1 and CDR2: SGDLS, YYNGEE. DNA for the CDR3: TGTGCCAGCAGCCCACGTACTACTAGAAATGAGCAGTTCTTC. Translated, it gives CASSPRTTRNEQFF.

This clone was picked up one time. This sequence joins TRBV11-2 and TRBJ2-7; D is unclear. Germline V CDR1 and CDR2: SGHAT, FQNNGV. V lost 5 bases, J lost 2 bases, and 10 bases lay in between. The CDR3 has 13 residues. The CDR3 reads CASSPGFTYEQYF. CDR3 nucleotide sequence: TGTGCCAGCAGCCCCGGGTTCACCTACGAGCAGTACTTC. The variable domain in full, completed from reference TRBV11-2 and TRBJ2-7, reads EAGVAQSPRYKIIEKRQSVAFWCNPISGHATLYWYQQILGQGPKLLIQFQNNGVVDDSQLPKDRFSAERLKGVDSTLKIQPAKLEDSAVYLCASSPGFTYEQYFGPGTRLTVT.

This rearrangement joins TRBV18 to TRBJ2-5; 8 bases fit TRBD2. With V trimmed by 3 bases and J by 6 bases, 9 bases remained unmatched. The CDR3 is 15 amino acids. CDR1 KGHSH and CDR2 LQKENI come from the germline V gene. The CDR3 sequence: CASSPTKTSGKTQYF. Written as DNA, the CDR3 is TGTGCCAGCTCACCGACGAAAACTAGCGGCAAGACCCAGTACTTC.

By share, this clone counts as medium-sized. This sequence joins TRBV27 and TRBJ1-6, with D tentatively TRBD1 (6 bases). The V gene's germline CDR1 is MNHEY and CDR2 SMNVEV (reference sequence). This CDR3 has 17 residues. Trimming removed 2 bases from V and 6 bases from J, with 17 bases in between. As DNA, the CDR3 is TGTGCCAGCAGTTTACTCGGTCCGGGACAATTTAATTCACCCCTCCACTTT. Residues: CASSLLGPGQFNSPLHF.